This T cell receptor (beta chain) was captured by sequencing in a study of cytomegalovirus exposure and HLA in healthy donors. CDR1 SGHRS and CDR2 YFSETQ come from the germline V gene. CDR3 length: 15 amino acids. Trimming pared 4 bases from V and 0 bases from J, leaving 12 bases between. The PCR contained 60 Vbeta and 13 Jbeta primers. Profiling relied on immunoSEQ multiplex PCR, and the TCRdb table lists in-frame clones only, not all of them. The sample lists under 150,000 clones; approximately 84% were seen once. General observations from the study: One variant, a missense change in DCLRE1C, was linked in a later analysis to TCR beta V- and J-gene trimming. Several V segments, TRBV6-2 and TRBV6-3 among them, could not be told apart and were dropped. The later analysis indicated that the majority of CMV-associated TCR beta chains appeared HLA-restricted.

As to this clone: The antigen remains undetermined.

This chain connects TRBV5-1 to TRBJ2-3, with TRBD2 as a possible D gene (5 bases). Sequencing was done on a sample of PBMCs. This TCR derives from a boy between 2 and 10 years old in good health and CMV-seronegative. The CDR3, as DNA: TGCGCCAGCAGCCGGGTCGGGGAGAGCACAGATACGCAGTATTTT. It translates to CASSRVGESTDTQYF.